One and the same sample provided the 30 T cell receptor beta chains below, sequenced in a study of OX40 agonist ivuxolimab in advanced cancers. Here immunoSEQ multiplex PCR was the method, and the copy in TCRdb shows in-frame clones only, minus some. The data show more than 45,000 clones, roughly three quarters seen once. The specimen comprised CD4+ or CD8+ T cells sorted from blood, sampled in a trial of the OX40 agonist ivuxolimab. The receptors derive from an adult with an advanced solid tumor such as melanoma, head and neck, liver or kidney cancer.

The V and J genes are TRBV29-1 and TRBJ1-1, with D tentatively TRBD1 (6 bases). V lost 3 bases and J 0 bases, leaving 11 bases between the germline ends. The CDR3 consists of 14 residues. CDR1 is SQVTM, CDR2 ANQGSEA, per germline. The CDR3 region has the DNA TGCAGCGTTGATACGGACAGTTTGAACACTGAAGCTTTCTTT. Its protein product is CSVDTDSLNTEAFF.

The chain couples TRBV12-5 to TRBJ1-6, with a weak D call TRBD1 (5 bases). The CDR3 runs 16 residues. The V gene lost 1 base and the J gene lost 8 bases, with 15 bases spanning the gap. Per the germline V gene, CDR1 is LGHNT and CDR2 is FRNRAP. The DNA of the CDR3 is TGTGCTAGTGGTTTGGCCCTCGCCCTGGGGGATTCACCCCTCCACTTT. Translating gives CASGLALALGDSPLHF.

The gene calls are TRBV29-1 and TRBJ2-5; the match to TRBD1 covers 10 bases. Germline V gives CDR1 SQVTM, CDR2 ANQGSEA. The V and J ends lost 0 bases and 4 bases, in that order; junction bases with no gene match: 8. The CDR3 runs to 16 residues. DNA for the CDR3: TGCAGCGTTGAAGATCTTCGACAGGGGGCATTAGAGACCCAGTACTTC. Translating it yields CSVEDLRQGALETQYF. Supplemented by reference TRBV29-1 and TRBJ2-5, the full variable domain reads SAVISQKPSRDICQRGTSLTIQCQVDSQVTMMFWYRQQPGQSLTLIATANQGSEATYESGFVIDKFPISRPNLTFSTLTVSNMSPEDSSIYLCSVEDLRQGALETQYFGPGTRLLVL.

The sample holds a few counts of this clone. The chain joins TRBV7-9 to TRBJ2-3; TRBD2 aligns across 11 bases. The ends lost 0 bases at V and 6 bases at J; junction bases unmatched: 2. Germline assignment: CDR1 SEHNR and CDR2 FQNEAQ (reference sequence). The CDR3 has 15 residues. CDR3 DNA: TGTGCCAGCAGCTTAGCTACTAGCGGGAGTGATACGCAGTATTTT. As protein: CASSLATSGSDTQYF.

The V call is TRBV5-1, the J call TRBJ1-5; D not certain. This CDR3 has 15 amino acids. V was pared by 4 bases and J by 0 bases, with 11 bases between. The V gene's germline CDR1 is SGHRS and CDR2 YFSETQ. The CDR3 loop reads CASSVGSDSNQPQHF. The CDR3 DNA reads as TGCGCCAGCAGCGTCGGGTCTGATAGCAATCAGCCCCAGCATTTT.

The V gene is TRBV7-3, the J gene TRBJ2-2; 14 nucleotides align to TRBD2. V was pared by 5 bases and J by 5 bases, with 10 bases of the junction left unmatched. Germline V lookup: CDR1 SGHTA, CDR2 FQGTGA. The CDR3 spans 18 residues. The CDR3 region is CASSHYGRLAGGTGELFF. The CDR3 nucleotides read TGTGCCAGCAGCCATTATGGCCGACTAGCGGGAGGGACCGGGGAGCTGTTTTTT.

The V gene is TRBV28, the J gene TRBJ1-2; D ambiguous. Germline V gene lookup returns CDR1 MDHEN and CDR2 SYDVKM. CDR3 length equals 12 residues. Trimming removed 2 bases at V and 5 bases at J, with 6 bases between. The CDR3 sequence: CASSLMSYGYTF. The CDR3 bases are TGTGCCAGCAGTTTAATGTCTTATGGCTACACCTTC.

The chain carries TRBV5-4 and TRBJ2-2; D perhaps matches TRBD2 (5 bases). From germline, CDR1 is SGHNT and CDR2 YYREEE (reference sequence). The CDR3 sequence is 16 residues long. Trimming removed 1 base from V and 4 bases from J, with 14 bases in between. For the CDR3, the DNA is TGTGCCAGCAGCTTGCCGACTGTCGGAGGCACCGGGGAGCTGTTTTTT. This codes for CASSLPTVGGTGELFF.

This clone has a single count. The chain uses TRBV5-1 and TRBJ2-5; D may be TRBD1 (5 bases). Germline V lookup: CDR1 SGHRS, CDR2 YFSETQ. V was pared by 4 bases and J by 2 bases, with 9 bases between. The length of the CDR3 is 13 residues. The CDR3 region has the DNA TGCGCCAGCAGCGCCAGACAGCAAGAGACCCAGTACTTC. Translation: CASSARQQETQYF.

The chain carries TRBV5-5 and TRBJ1-2, with a tentative D call TRBD1 (6 bases). Germline CDR1 reads SGHKS; CDR2 reads YYEKEE (reference sequence). V was trimmed by 1 base and J by 4 bases, leaving 14 bases between them. The CDR3 covers 15 residues. The CDR3 loop reads CASSLSSGAAYGYTF. CDR3 in DNA: TGTGCCAGCAGCTTGTCCTCAGGGGCGGCCTATGGCTACACCTTC.

This chain links TRBV5-4 with TRBJ2-7; the match to TRBD1 covers 8 bases. The CDR3 has 14 amino acids. Germline values: CDR1 SGHNT, CDR2 YYREEE (reference sequence). The V and J ends lost 4 bases and 7 bases, in that order; junction bases with no gene match: 10. Here the CDR3 DNA reads TGTGCCAGCAGCCTCCGGACAGGGAGGAGGGAGCAGTACTTC. Translated, it gives CASSLRTGRREQYF.

This clone has more than one count but fewer than ten. The rearrangement joins TRBV9 to TRBJ1-1; 8 bases fit TRBD1. Trimming cost V 4 bases and J 4 bases; bases outside gene matches: 9. Germline V gene data show CDR1 as SGDLS and CDR2 as YYNGEE. The CDR3 spans 15 residues. CDR3 sequence: CASSPQGAGFTEAFF. CDR3 nucleotides: TGTGCCAGCAGCCCGCAGGGGGCAGGGTTCACTGAAGCTTTCTTT. The full variable domain, with the rest looked up from reference TRBV9 and TRBJ1-1, is DSGVTQTPKHLITATGQRVTLRCSPRSGDLSVYWYQQSLDQGLQFLIQYYNGEERAKGNILERFSAQQFPDLHSELNLSSLELGDSALYFCASSPQGAGFTEAFFGQGTRLTVV.

Concerning this clone itself: The identical CDR3 is also encoded by other nucleotide sequences in the sample. The rearrangement joins TRBV5-1 to TRBJ1-1; D not resolved. The CDR3 is 14 residues long. V was cut by 1 base and J by 4 bases, with 11 bases left in between. CDR1 and CDR2 (germline): SGHRS, YFSETQ. This chain's CDR3 is CASSLNAVGTEAFF. The CDR3 coding sequence is TGCGCCAGCAGCTTGAATGCGGTAGGCACTGAAGCTTTCTTT. Complete variable domain (other parts from reference TRBV5-1 and TRBJ1-1): KAGVTQTPRYLIKTRGQQVTLSCSPISGHRSVSWYQQTPGQGLQFLFEYFSETQRNKGNFPGRFSGRQFSNSRSEMNVSTLELGDSALYLCASSLNAVGTEAFFGQGTRLTVV.

This clone came up a few times. The chain has TRBV9 and TRBJ2-7; D may be TRBD1 (5 bases). This CDR3 has 14 residues. Trimming removed 4 bases from V and 8 bases from J, with 19 bases in between. Germline V lookup: CDR1 SGDLS, CDR2 YYNGEE. CDR3 in amino acids: CASSPLGQGSKQYF. CDR3 nucleotides: TGTGCCAGCAGCCCCTTGGGGCAGGGCTCTAAGCAGTACTTC.

The CDR3 here is CASSPRLGTGGYGYTF. As DNA, the CDR3 is TGTGCCAGCAGCCCCCGGCTGGGGACAGGGGGCTATGGCTACACCTTC. V gene TRBV27 combines with J gene TRBJ1-2, with 11 bases fitting TRBD1. This CDR3 contains 16 residues. Germline trimming cut 6 bases from V and 4 bases from J; bases unmatched to any gene: 10. Germline V gives CDR1 MNHEY, CDR2 SMNVEV (reference sequence).

Note on this clone: Its ends do not fully match the called genes, so a read error is possible. The chain joins TRBV28 to TRBJ1-1; D not resolved. This CDR3 spans 11 amino acids. The germline V gene has CDR1 MDHEN and CDR2 SYDVKM. DNA for the CDR3: TGTGCCAGCAGTGACCTGACTAAGGCGGCCTTT. The encoded protein is CASSDLTKAAF. Based on the CDR3 plus reference TRBV28 and TRBJ1-1, the full variable domain is DVKVTQSSRYLVKRTGEKVFLECVQDMDHENMFWYRQDPGLGLRLIYFSYDVKMKEKGDIPEGYSVSREKKERFSLILESASTNQTSMYLCASSDLTKAAFGQGTRLTVV.

This rearrangement joins TRBV11-2 to TRBJ2-3; 9 positions match TRBD2. This CDR3 contains 15 residues. V was pared by 7 bases and J by 3 bases, with 8 bases of the junction left unmatched. Germline assignment: CDR1 SGHAT and CDR2 FQNNGV. The CDR3 coding sequence is TGTGCCAGCAAAGATCTAGCGGGGATTACAGATACGCAGTATTTT. Translating it yields CASKDLAGITDTQYF.

The rearrangement links TRBV5-4 to TRBJ1-2; TRBD1 agrees at 9 bases. The germline V gene has CDR1 SGHNT and CDR2 YYREEE (reference sequence). Trimming took 4 bases from V and 5 from J; bases not matched to a gene: 3. The CDR3 is 13 amino acids. CDR3 DNA sequence: TGTGCCAGCAGCCAAGACAGGGGGTATGGCTACACCTTC. This gives the protein CASSQDRGYGYTF.

This clone appeared once. V usage is TRBV5-6 and J usage is TRBJ1-4; D is ambiguous. This CDR3 region has 14 residues. Per germline, CDR1 SGHDT and CDR2 YYEEEE. Trimming shortened V by 0 bases and J by 8 bases, and 11 bases separated the two germline ends. The CDR3 spells CASSLGGSREKLFF. The CDR3 coding sequence is TGTGCCAGCAGCTTGGGAGGGTCTCGAGAAAAACTGTTTTTT.

The chain carries TRBV6-5 and TRBJ1-1; 8 nucleotides line up with TRBD1. V dropped 6 bases and J dropped 11; count of bases not matched to a gene: 14. The CDR3 covers 14 residues. Germline V gene sequence: CDR1 MNHEY, CDR2 SVGAGI. DNA of the CDR3: TGTGCCAGCAGAGTTACGGGACAGGCCTCGGCGGCTTTCTTT. It translates to CASRVTGQASAAFF.

The rearrangement uses TRBV9 and TRBJ2-1; D is perhaps TRBD1 (6 bases). The CDR3 sequence is 13 residues long. Trimming left V 4 bases short and J 6 bases short, with 11 bases between. CDR1 is SGDLS, CDR2 YYNGEE, per germline. CDR3: CASSPHRANEQFF. The CDR3 coding sequence is TGTGCCAGCAGCCCCCACAGGGCCAATGAGCAGTTCTTC.

The chain links TRBV10-3 to TRBJ1-6, with a weak D call TRBD1 (6 bases). Trimming removed 2 bases at V and 10 bases at J, with 15 bases between. Germline V gene data show CDR1 as ENHRY and CDR2 as SYGVKD. The CDR3 sequence is 15 residues long. The CDR3: CAISEGLGALSPLHF. CDR3 nucleotide sequence: TGTGCCATCAGTGAGGGTTTGGGGGCGCTATCACCCCTCCACTTT.

This clone has a single count. The rearrangement links TRBV6-5 to TRBJ2-7; D is unresolved. CDR3 length: 13 residues. The ends were cut back, 0 bases at V and 7 bases at J, with 10 bases in the middle. Germline values: CDR1 MNHEY, CDR2 SVGAGI. The CDR3 sequence: CASSYSIGAEQYF. The CDR3 DNA sequence: TGTGCCAGCAGTTACTCGATTGGAGCGGAGCAGTACTTC.

The J gene is TRBJ2-2, the V gene TRBV18; no reliable D call. The CDR3 is made up of 14 amino acids. Trimming took off 3 bases at V and 1 base at J, with 6 bases between the two ends. Germline assignment: CDR1 KGHSH and CDR2 LQKENI. The CDR3 nucleotides read TGTGCCAGCTCACCTGGCTTGAACACCGGGGAGCTGTTTTTT. It translates to CASSPGLNTGELFF.

The V call is TRBV11-2, the J call TRBJ1-5, with D possibly being TRBD1 (5 bases). V lost 3 bases to trimming and J lost 0 bases, with 6 bases between them. CDR3 size: 14 residues. The germline V gene has CDR1 SGHAT and CDR2 FQNNGV. CDR3 DNA: TGTGCCAGCAGCTTGGGGGTTAGCAATCAGCCCCAGCATTTT. It yields the protein CASSLGVSNQPQHF.

J is TRBJ2-5 and V is TRBV12-5, with D hard to call. The J call could be wrong; TRBJ2-7 is a better fit for the DNA end. Germline-derived CDR1 and CDR2 are LGHNT and FRNRAP. The CDR3 runs 16 residues. This CDR3 is CASGFVDRSSSYEQYF. Here the CDR3 DNA reads TGTGCTAGTGGTTTCGTGGACCGATCGAGCTCCTACGAGCAGTACTTC.

Ten or more counts support this clone. Distinct nucleotide sequences in the sample also encode this CDR3. The J gene is TRBJ1-1, the V gene TRBV28; D ambiguous. V was trimmed by 4 bases and J by 3 bases, leaving 12 bases between them. Germline assignment: CDR1 MDHEN and CDR2 SYDVKM. There are 14 residues in the CDR3. CDR3 nucleotides: TGTGCCAGCAGTTCAGGATTTTGGGACACTGAAGCTTTCTTT. Encoded protein: CASSSGFWDTEAFF.

The chain employs TRBV19 and TRBJ1-1; D perhaps matches TRBD1 (5 bases). This CDR3 region has 12 residues. The germline V gene has CDR1 LNHDA and CDR2 SQIVND (reference sequence). Trimming removed 10 bases at V and 9 bases at J, with 18 bases between. CDR3 sequence: CATKGDREKAFF. DNA of the CDR3: TGTGCCACTAAAGGGGATCGAGAGAAAGCTTTCTTT.

The gene calls are TRBV13 and TRBJ2-5; possible D gene TRBD1, 6 bases. Germline-derived CDR1 and CDR2 are PRHDT and FYEKMQ (reference sequence). This CDR3 has 15 amino acids. Deletions cut 4 bases from V and 1 base from J, with 13 bases between. The CDR3 bases are TGTGCCAGCAGCTCCCAACAGGGTTTCCAAGAGACCCAGTACTTC. It specifies CASSSQQGFQETQYF.

This chain connects TRBV29-1 to TRBJ2-1, with 9 bases fitting TRBD1. CDR1 and CDR2 from the germline V gene are SQVTM and ANQGSEA. The CDR3 covers 11 residues. The V and J ends lost 7 bases and 6 bases, in that order; junction bases with no gene match: 1. The CDR3: CSGDRANEQFF. The CDR3 bases are TGCAGCGGGGACAGGGCCAATGAGCAGTTCTTC.